These 2 T cell receptor beta chains came from one sample sequenced in a study of CD8 T cells in Susac syndrome. cDNA came from approximately 0.5 to 1 ug RNA primed by random hexamers. Each CDR3 protein gets one entry after TCRdb re-called the immunoSEQ multiplex PCR reads with MiXCR. Of around 200,000 distinct CDR3 sequences listed, approximately 95% are singletons. The sequenced sample was CD8+ T cells from PBMCs. The source of these receptors is a human donor with Susac syndrome.

The CDR3 DNA sequence: TGCAGCGCTAGGGGGATAGAGGGAAACACCATATATTTT. Protein: CSARGIEGNTIYF. The chain carries TRBV29-1 and TRBJ1-3; perhaps TRBD1 as D (6 bases). This CDR3 region has 13 residues. V was pared by 7 bases and J by 4 bases, with 14 bases between. Germline loops: CDR1 SQVTM, CDR2 ANQGSEA. Supplemented by reference TRBV29-1 and TRBJ1-3, the full variable domain reads SAVISQKPSRDICQRGTSLTIQCQVDSQVTMMFWYRQQPGQSLTLIATANQGSEATYESGFVIDKFPISRPNLTFSTLTVSNMSPEDSSIYLCSARGIEGNTIYFGEGSWLTVV.

The chain has TRBV20-1 and TRBJ1-2; D is ambiguous. This CDR3 has 16 residues. The germline V and J ends were trimmed by 0 bases and 5 bases, with 19 bases remaining between them. Germline CDR1 and CDR2: DFQATT and SNEGSKA (reference sequence). CDR3 in amino acids: CSARDPTPVTGYGYTF. CDR3 in DNA: TGCAGTGCTAGAGATCCCACCCCCGTCACGGGGTATGGCTACACCTTC.